The entry below describes one T cell receptor beta chain. Its antigen is unknown. The sample belongs to a study of response to subunit inactivated influenza vaccine. General study points: Authors suggested each seasonal flu vaccination may recruit only limited numbers of new T cells.

TCRdb recomputed calls from the RT-PCR reads with MiXCR, one row per CDR3 protein. This table has under 950,000 distinct CDR3 sequences, about 20% appearing once. V was cut by 0 bases and J by 0 bases, with 11 bases left in between. Germline V gene data show CDR1 as MGHRA and CDR2 as YSYEKL. CDR3 length: 16 residues. This clonotype originated in a man in his fifties or sixties who received an inactivated influenza vaccine. The chain is built from TRBV4-1 and TRBJ1-1, with D tentatively TRBD1 (6 bases). This specimen was PBMCs from blood, taken 5 days after vaccination. Written as DNA, the CDR3 is TGCGCCAGCAGCCAAGATCACCCAGGGGTGAACACTGAAGCTTTCTTT. This translates into CASSQDHPGVNTEAFF.